This record concerns one T cell receptor beta chain sequence. Germline lookup yields CDR1 MGHDK and CDR2 SYGVNS. The V and J ends lost 3 bases and 4 bases, in that order; junction bases with no gene match: 9. The CDR3 spans 16 residues. This specimen comes from a study of CDR3 diversity in severe acne. TCRdb recomputed calls from the PCR reads with MiXCR, one row per CDR3 protein. Counted here are about 98,000 distinct CDR3 sequences, around 56% occurring once; the ten biggest clones make up around 12%. The chain uses TRBV25-1 and TRBJ1-1; TRBD1 matches at 9 bases. The sequenced sample consisted of blood. The receptor comes from a male donor with acne. In DNA, the CDR3 is TGTGCCAGCAGTGACTCCGGGACAGGGATTTTCACTGAAGCTTTCTTT. This codes for CASSDSGTGIFTEAFF.